This TCR beta chain was recorded in a study of OX40 agonist ivuxolimab in advanced cancers. Study as a whole: Those treated in dose escalation had hepatocellular carcinoma, melanoma, renal cell cancer or head and neck cancer. Points from the study as a whole: Low normalized clonal expansion also occurred in some nonresponding patients.

Using immunoSEQ multiplex PCR, the repertoire was profiled, and TCRdb retains in-frame clones only, with some absent. The data contain some 86,000 clones, approximately 94% of them seen just once; the ten biggest clones take up roughly 9.8%. The CDR3 totals 15 residues. Germline CDR1 and CDR2: SGDLS and YYNGEE. V lost 6 bases, J lost 1 base, and 16 bases lay in between. Worth noting for this clone: What it binds is unknown.

The clonotype was recovered from an adult with an advanced solid tumor such as melanoma, head and neck, liver or kidney cancer. The rearrangement joins TRBV9 to TRBJ2-5; D is perhaps TRBD2 (6 bases). The specimen comprised CD4+ or CD8+ T cells sorted from blood, sampled in a trial of the OX40 agonist ivuxolimab. The CDR3 sequence: CASNAVGGIQETQYF. The CDR3 bases are TGTGCCAGCAACGCGGTTGGCGGGATCCAAGAGACCCAGTACTTC. Full variable domain (rest looked up from reference TRBV9 and TRBJ2-5): DSGVTQTPKHLITATGQRVTLRCSPRSGDLSVYWYQQSLDQGLQFLIQYYNGEERAKGNILERFSAQQFPDLHSELNLSSLELGDSALYFCASNAVGGIQETQYFGPGTRLLVL.